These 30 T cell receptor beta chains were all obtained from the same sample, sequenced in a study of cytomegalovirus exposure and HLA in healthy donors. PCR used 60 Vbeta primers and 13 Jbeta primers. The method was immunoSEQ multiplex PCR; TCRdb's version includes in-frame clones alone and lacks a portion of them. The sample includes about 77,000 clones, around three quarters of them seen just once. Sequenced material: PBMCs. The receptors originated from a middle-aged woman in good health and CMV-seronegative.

The DNA of the CDR3 is TGTGCCAGCAGCCCTGGGGCGCCGGGCTCTGGAAACACCATATATTTT. Amino acid sequence: CASSPGAPGSGNTIYF. The chain is built from TRBV7-3 and TRBJ1-3, with D tentatively TRBD1 (5 bases). The CDR3 loop spans 16 amino acids. The germline V gene has CDR1 SGHTA and CDR2 FQGTGA. Trimming removed 5 bases from V and 0 bases from J, with 14 bases in between.

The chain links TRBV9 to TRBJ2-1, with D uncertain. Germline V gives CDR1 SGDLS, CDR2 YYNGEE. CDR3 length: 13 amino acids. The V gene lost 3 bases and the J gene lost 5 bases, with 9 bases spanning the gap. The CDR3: CASSANDNNEQFF. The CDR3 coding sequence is TGTGCCAGCAGCGCCAATGACAACAATGAGCAGTTCTTC. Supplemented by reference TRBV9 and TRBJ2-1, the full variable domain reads DSGVTQTPKHLITATGQRVTLRCSPRSGDLSVYWYQQSLDQGLQFLIQYYNGEERAKGNILERFSAQQFPDLHSELNLSSLELGDSALYFCASSANDNNEQFFGPGTRLTVL.

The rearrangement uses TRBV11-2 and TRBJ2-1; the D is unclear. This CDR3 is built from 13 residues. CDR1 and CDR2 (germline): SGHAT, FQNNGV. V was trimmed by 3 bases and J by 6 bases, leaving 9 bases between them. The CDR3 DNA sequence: TGTGCCAGCAGCTTCCACCGTAGCAATGAGCAGTTCTTC. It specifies CASSFHRSNEQFF.

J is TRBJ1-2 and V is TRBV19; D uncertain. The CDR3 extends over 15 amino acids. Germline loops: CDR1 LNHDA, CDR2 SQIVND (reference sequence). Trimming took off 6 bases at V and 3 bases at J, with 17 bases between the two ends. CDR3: CASSQIPGSDYGYTF. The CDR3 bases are TGTGCCAGTAGCCAAATTCCCGGGAGTGACTATGGCTACACCTTC.

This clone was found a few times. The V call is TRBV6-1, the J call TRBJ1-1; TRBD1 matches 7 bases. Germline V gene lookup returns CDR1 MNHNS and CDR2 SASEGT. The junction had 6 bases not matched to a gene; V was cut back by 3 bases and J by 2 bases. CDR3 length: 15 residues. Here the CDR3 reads CASSDQDRVNTEAFF. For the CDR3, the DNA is TGTGCCAGCAGTGACCAAGACAGGGTAAACACTGAAGCTTTCTTT.

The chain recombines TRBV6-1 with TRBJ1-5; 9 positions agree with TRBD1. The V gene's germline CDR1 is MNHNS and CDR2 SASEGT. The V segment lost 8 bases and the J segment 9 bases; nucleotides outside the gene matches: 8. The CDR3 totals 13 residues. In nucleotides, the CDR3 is TGTGCCAGCGGAGGGACAGGGTTGGGGCCCCAGCATTTT. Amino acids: CASGGTGLGPQHF.

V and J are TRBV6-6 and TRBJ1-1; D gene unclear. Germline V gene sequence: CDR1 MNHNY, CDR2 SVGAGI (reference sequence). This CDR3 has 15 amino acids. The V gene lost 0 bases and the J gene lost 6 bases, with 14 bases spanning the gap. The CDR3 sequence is CASSYSTGNVAEAFF. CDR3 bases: TGTGCCAGCAGTTACTCGACGGGGAATGTGGCTGAAGCTTTCTTT.

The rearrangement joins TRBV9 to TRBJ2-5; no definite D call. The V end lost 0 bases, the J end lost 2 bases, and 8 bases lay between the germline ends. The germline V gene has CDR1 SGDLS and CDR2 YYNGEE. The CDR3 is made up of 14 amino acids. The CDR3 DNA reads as TGTGCCAGCAGCGTAGGGTCTATTCAAGAGACCCAGTACTTC. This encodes CASSVGSIQETQYF.

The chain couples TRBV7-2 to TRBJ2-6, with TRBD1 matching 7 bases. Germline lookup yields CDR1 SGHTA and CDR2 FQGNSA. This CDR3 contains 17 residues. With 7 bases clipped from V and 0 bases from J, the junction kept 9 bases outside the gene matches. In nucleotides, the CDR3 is TGTGCCAGCACCGCCTCAGGGGGTTTCTCTGGGGCCAACGTCCTGACTTTC. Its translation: CASTASGGFSGANVLTF.

CDR3 nucleotide sequence: TGTGCCAGCACAGGGGATGAGCAGTTCTTC. Translation: CASTGDEQFF. The chain joins TRBV11-2 to TRBJ2-1, with D possibly matching TRBD1 (6 bases). Trimming pared 7 bases from V and 8 bases from J, leaving 6 bases between. The CDR3 sequence is 10 residues long. Germline-derived CDR1 and CDR2 are SGHAT and FQNNGV. Full variable domain (rest looked up from reference TRBV11-2 and TRBJ2-1): EAGVAQSPRYKIIEKRQSVAFWCNPISGHATLYWYQQILGQGPKLLIQFQNNGVVDDSQLPKDRFSAERLKGVDSTLKIQPAKLEDSAVYLCASTGDEQFFGPGTRLTVL.

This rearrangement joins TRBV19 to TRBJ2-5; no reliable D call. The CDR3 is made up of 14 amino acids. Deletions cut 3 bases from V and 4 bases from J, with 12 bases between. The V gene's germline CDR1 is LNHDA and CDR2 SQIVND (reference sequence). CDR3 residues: CASSIKEFRETQYF. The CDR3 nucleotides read TGTGCCAGTAGTATCAAGGAGTTTAGAGAGACCCAGTACTTC.

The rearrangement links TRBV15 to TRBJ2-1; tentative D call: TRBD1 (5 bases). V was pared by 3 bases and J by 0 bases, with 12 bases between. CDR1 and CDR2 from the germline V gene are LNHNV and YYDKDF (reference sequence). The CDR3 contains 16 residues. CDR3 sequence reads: CATSSRVGSSYNEQFF. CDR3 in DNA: TGTGCCACCAGCAGCAGGGTGGGAAGCTCCTACAATGAGCAGTTCTTC.

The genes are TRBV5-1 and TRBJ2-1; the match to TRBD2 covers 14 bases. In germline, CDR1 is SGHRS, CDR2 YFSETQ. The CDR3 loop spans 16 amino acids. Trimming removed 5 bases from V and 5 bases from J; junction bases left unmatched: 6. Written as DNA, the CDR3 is TGCGCCAGCAGTCTCCTGGGACTAGCGGGAGACAATGAGCAGTTCTTC. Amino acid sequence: CASSLLGLAGDNEQFF.

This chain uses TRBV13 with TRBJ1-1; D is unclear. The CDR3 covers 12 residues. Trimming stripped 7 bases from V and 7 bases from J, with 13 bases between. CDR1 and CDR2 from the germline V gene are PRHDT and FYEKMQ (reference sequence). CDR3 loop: CASTRHTDEAFF. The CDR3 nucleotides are TGTGCCAGCACTCGACATACCGATGAAGCTTTCTTT.

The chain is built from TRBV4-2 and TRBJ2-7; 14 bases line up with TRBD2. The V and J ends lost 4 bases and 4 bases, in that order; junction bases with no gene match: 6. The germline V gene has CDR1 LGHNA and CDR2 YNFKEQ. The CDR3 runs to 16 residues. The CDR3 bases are TGTGCCAGCAGCCTCGGGACTAGCGGGGGTGGGTACGAGCAGTACTTC. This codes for CASSLGTSGGGYEQYF.

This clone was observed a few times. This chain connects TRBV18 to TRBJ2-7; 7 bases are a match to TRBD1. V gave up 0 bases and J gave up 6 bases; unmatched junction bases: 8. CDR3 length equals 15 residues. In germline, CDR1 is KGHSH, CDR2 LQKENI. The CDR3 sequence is CASSPPAGGSREQYF. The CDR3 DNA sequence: TGTGCCAGCTCACCACCGGCAGGGGGTAGTCGCGAGCAGTACTTC.

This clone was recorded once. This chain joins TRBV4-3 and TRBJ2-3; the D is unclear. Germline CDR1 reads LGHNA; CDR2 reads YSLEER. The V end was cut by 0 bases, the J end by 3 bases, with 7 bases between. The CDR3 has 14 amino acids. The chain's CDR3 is CASSQEVVTDTQYF. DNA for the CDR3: TGCGCCAGCAGCCAAGAAGTAGTAACAGATACGCAGTATTTT.

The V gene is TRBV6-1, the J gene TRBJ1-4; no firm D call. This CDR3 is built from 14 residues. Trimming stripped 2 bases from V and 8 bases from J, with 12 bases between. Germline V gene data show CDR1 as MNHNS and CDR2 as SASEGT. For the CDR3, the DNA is TGTGCCAGCAGTGAACGGACTCGTGGGGAAAAACTGTTTTTT. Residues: CASSERTRGEKLFF.

The CDR3 DNA sequence: TGTGCCAGCGGATCCGGGACTAGACGATATGAGCAGTTCTTC. Translating gives CASGSGTRRYEQFF. This chain uses TRBV28 with TRBJ2-1, with TRBD2 identical over 8 bases. Germline V CDR1 and CDR2: MDHEN, SYDVKM. The CDR3 is 14 amino acids. V gave up 8 bases and J gave up 8 bases; unmatched junction bases: 11. The complete variable domain, with remaining parts taken from reference TRBV28 and TRBJ2-1, reads DVKVTQSSRYLVKRTGEKVFLECVQDMDHENMFWYRQDPGLGLRLIYFSYDVKMKEKGDIPEGYSVSREKKERFSLILESASTNQTSMYLCASGSGTRRYEQFFGPGTRLTVL.

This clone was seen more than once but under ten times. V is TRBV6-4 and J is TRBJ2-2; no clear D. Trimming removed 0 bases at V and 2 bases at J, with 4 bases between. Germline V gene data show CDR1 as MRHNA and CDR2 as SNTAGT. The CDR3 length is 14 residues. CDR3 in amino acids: CASSDSFNTGELFF. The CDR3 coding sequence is TGTGCCAGCAGTGACTCCTTTAACACCGGGGAGCTGTTTTTT.

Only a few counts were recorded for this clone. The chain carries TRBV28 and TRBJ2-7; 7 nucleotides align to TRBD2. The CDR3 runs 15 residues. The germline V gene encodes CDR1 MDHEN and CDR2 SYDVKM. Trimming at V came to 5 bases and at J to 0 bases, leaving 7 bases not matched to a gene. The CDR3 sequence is CASSRRLADSYEQYF. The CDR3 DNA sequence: TGTGCCAGCAGTCGTCGGCTAGCGGACTCCTACGAGCAGTACTTC.

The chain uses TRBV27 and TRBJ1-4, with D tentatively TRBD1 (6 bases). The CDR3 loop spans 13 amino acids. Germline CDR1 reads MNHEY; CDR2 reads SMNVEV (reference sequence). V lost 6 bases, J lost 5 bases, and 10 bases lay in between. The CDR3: CASRGQGNEKLFF. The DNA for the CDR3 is TGTGCCAGCAGAGGGCAGGGGAATGAAAAACTGTTTTTT.

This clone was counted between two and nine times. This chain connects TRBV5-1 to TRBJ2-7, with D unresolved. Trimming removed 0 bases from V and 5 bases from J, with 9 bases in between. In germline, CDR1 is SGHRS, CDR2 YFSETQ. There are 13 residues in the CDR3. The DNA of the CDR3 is TGCGCCAGCAGCTTGGGAGTTAGTAACGAGCAGTACTTC. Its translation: CASSLGVSNEQYF.

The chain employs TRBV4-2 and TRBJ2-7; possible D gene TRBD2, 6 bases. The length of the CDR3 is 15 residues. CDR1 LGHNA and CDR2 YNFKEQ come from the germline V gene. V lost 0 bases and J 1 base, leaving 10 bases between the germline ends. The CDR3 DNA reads TGTGCCAGCAGCCAAGATTGGAGGGAATCCTACGAGCAGTACTTC. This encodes CASSQDWRESYEQYF.

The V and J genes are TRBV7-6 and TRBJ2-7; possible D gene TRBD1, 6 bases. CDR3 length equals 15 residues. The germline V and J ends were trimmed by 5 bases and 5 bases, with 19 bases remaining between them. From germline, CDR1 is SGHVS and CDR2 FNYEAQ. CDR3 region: CASSPNTGSHHEQYF. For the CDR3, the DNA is TGTGCCAGCAGCCCAAACACAGGGTCTCACCACGAGCAGTACTTC.

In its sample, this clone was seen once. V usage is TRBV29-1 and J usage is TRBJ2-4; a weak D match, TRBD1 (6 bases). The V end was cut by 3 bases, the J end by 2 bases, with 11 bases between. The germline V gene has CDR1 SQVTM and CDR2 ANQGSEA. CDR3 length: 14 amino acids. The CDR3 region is CSVDDGTTKNIQYF. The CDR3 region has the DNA TGCAGCGTTGATGACGGGACAACCAAAAACATTCAGTACTTC.

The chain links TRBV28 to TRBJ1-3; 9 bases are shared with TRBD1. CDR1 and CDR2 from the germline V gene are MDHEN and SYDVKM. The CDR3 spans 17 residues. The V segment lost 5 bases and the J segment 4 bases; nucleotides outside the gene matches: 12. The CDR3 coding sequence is TGTGCCAGCAGTGGACAGGGGAATAGGGCGCGGGGAAACACCATATATTTT. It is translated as CASSGQGNRARGNTIYF.

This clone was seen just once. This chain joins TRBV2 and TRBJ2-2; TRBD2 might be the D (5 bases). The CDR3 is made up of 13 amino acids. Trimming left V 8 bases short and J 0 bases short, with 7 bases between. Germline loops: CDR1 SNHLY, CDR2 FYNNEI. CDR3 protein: CASLLANTGELFF. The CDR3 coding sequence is TGTGCCAGCCTACTAGCGAACACCGGGGAGCTGTTTTTT.

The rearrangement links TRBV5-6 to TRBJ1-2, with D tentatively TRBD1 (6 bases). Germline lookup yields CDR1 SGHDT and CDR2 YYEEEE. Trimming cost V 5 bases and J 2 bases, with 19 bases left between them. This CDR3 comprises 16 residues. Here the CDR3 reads CASRHARTEANYGYTF. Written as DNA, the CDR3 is TGTGCCAGCAGACACGCGCGGACAGAGGCCAACTATGGCTACACCTTC. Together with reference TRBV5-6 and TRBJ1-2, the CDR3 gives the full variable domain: DAGVTQSPTHLIKTRGQQVTLRCSPKSGHDTVSWYQQALGQGPQFIFQYYEEEERQRGNFPDRFSGHQFPNYSSELNVNALLLGDSALYLCASRHARTEANYGYTFGSGTRLTVV.

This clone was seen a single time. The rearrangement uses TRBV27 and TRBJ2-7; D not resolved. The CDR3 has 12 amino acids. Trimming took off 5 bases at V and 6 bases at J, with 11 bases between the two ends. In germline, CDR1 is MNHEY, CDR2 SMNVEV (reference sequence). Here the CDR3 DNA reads TGTGCCAGCAGTCCGCCGAGTGGCGAGCAGTACTTC. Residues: CASSPPSGEQYF.